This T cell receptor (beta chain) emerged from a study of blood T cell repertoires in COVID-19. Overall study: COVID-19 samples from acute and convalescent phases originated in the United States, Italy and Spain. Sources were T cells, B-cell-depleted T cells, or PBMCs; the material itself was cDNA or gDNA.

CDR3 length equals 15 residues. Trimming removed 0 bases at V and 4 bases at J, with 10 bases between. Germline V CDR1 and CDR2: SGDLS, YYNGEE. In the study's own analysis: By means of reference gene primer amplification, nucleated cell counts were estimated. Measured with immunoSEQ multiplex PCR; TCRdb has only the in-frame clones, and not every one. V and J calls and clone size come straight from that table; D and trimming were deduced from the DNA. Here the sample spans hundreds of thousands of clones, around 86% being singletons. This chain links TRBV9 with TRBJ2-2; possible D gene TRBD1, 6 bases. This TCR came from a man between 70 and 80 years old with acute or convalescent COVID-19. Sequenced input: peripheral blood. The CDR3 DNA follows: TGTGCCAGCAGCGTAGCGCAGGGGAGCACCGGGGAGCTGTTTTTT. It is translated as CASSVAQGSTGELFF.